This T cell receptor (beta chain) stems from a study of kidney transplant recipient with SARS-CoV-2 infection. CDR1 is SGHRS and CDR2 is YFSETQ in the germline V gene. The CDR3 length is 15 residues. Deletions cut 5 bases from V and 3 bases from J, with 15 bases between. Each CDR3 protein gets one entry after TCRdb re-called the reads with MiXCR. The data show 250,000 or so distinct CDR3 sequences, under 35% seen once. Material: a blood sample, obtained at baseline and between days 110 and 120 from a kidney transplant recipient. The TCR originated in a male patient aged 25-45 years who had COVID-19 and was a kidney transplant recipient. Some T cells may originate from the graft donor. The gene calls are TRBV5-1 and TRBJ1-5; D remains unclear. CDR3 amino acids: CASRQDGLNNQPQHF. Here the CDR3 DNA reads TGCGCCAGCAGACAAGACGGACTGAACAATCAGCCCCAGCATTTT.